Each of the 3 T cell receptor beta chains below was sequenced from the same sample in a study of blood T cells in healthy people across ages. Primers used in a second PCR of about 6 to 11 cycles were a sample-barcoded 5' primer and a J-beta primer mix. MiXCR, run by TCRdb on the 5' RACE reads, gives a single entry per CDR3 protein. The data show around 1.1 million distinct CDR3 sequences, with roughly two fifths seen just once and around 13% held by the top ten. The sequenced sample consisted of blood. All receptors derive from a man between 18 and 29 years old in good health.

This clonotype has just a few counts. The chain employs TRBV25-1 and TRBJ1-2; the D is unclear. V lost 0 bases and J lost 7, with 3 bases in between. The CDR3 runs to 11 residues. Germline V gives CDR1 MGHDK, CDR2 SYGVNS. DNA for the CDR3: TGTGCCAGCAGTGAATATGCTGGCTACACCTTC. Translating it yields CASSEYAGYTF.

In DNA form, the CDR3 reads TGTGCCAGCAGAGAGGGGGCGCATAACACTGAAGCTTTCTTT. Its translation is CASREGAHNTEAFF. The chain recombines TRBV12-3 or TRBV12-4 with TRBJ1-1, with 7 bases lining up with TRBD1. This CDR3 spans 14 amino acids. V lost 6 bases, J lost 2 bases, and 6 bases stayed unmatched.

The V call is TRBV12-3 or TRBV12-4, the J call TRBJ2-4; a weak D match, TRBD2 (5 bases). This CDR3 region has 16 residues. V lost 1 base to trimming and J lost 2 bases, with 12 bases between them. DNA of the CDR3: TGTGCCAGCAGTTTAGTTCTTCGGGGAACCAAAAACATTCAGTACTTC. It is translated as CASSLVLRGTKNIQYF.